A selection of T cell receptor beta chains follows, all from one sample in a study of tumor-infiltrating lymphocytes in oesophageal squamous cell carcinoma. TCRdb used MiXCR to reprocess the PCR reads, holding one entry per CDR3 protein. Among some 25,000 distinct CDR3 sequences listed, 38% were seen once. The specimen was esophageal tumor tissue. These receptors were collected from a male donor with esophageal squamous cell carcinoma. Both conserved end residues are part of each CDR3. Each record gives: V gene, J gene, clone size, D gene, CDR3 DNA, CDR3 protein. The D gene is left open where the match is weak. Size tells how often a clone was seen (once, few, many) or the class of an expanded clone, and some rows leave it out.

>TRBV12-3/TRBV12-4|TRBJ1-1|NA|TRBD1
TGTGCCAGCAGTTTAGAATTAAGAGGGGGCCTCACTGAAGCTTTCTTT
CASSLELRGGLTEAFF
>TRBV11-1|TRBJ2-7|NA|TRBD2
TGTGCCAGCAGCGGGGGGGTGGCCTACGAGCAGTACTTC
CASSGGVAYEQYF
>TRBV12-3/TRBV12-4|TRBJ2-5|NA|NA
TGTGCCAGCAATTTCCTTGGGGGTATCCAGTACTTC
CASNFLGGIQYF
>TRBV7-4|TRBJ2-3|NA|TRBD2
TGTGCCAGCAGCTTAGGACGCGGGAGAGGCCCAGATACGCAGTATTTT
CASSLGRGRGPDTQYF
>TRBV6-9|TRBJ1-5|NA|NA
TGTGCCAGCAGGGTGGGGGGGAGCAATCAGCCCCAGCATTTT
CASRVGGSNQPQHF
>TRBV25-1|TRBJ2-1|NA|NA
TGTGCCAGCAGCGGATCTCCCACCACAGGGTATGAGCAGTTCTTC
CASSGSPTTGYEQFF
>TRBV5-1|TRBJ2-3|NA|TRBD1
TGCGCCAGCAGCTTGAGGACAGGTACTACAGATACGCAGTATTTT
CASSLRTGTTDTQYF
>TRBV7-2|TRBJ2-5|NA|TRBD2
TGTGCCAGCAGCTTAGCGGGAGGGCGAGAGCAGTACTTC
CASSLAGGREQYF
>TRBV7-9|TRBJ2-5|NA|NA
TGTGCCAGCAGCTTAGGTCCGTACTTC
CASSLGPYF
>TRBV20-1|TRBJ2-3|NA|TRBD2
TGCAGTGCTAGGAATCCCCCGCTTAGCGGGCTCTTCACAGATACGCAGTATTTT
CSARNPPLSGLFTDTQYF
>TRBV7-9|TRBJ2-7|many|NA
TGTGCCAGCAGCTTAGGCAGCCTCTCCTACGAGCAGTACTTC
CASSLGSLSYEQYF
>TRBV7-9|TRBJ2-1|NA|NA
TGTGCCAGCAGCTTAGCGGGTGTCTACAATGAGCAGTTCTTC
CASSLAGVYNEQFF
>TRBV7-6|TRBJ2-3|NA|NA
TGTGCCAGCAGCCCGGGGACCCCCGTTACGCCAGCTACGCAGTATTTT
CASSPGTPVTPATQYF
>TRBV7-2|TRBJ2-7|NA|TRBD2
TGTGCCAGCAGCCTCAGCGGGAGCGAGCAGTACTTC
CASSLSGSEQYF
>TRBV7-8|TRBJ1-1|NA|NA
TGTGCCAGCAGCTTAAGGCCTAGCGGGGGGGGGACGAACACTGAAGCTTTCTTT
CASSLRPSGGGTNTEAFF
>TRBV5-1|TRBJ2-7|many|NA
TGCGCCAGCAGCGGGGACAACTCCTACGAGCAGTACTTC
CASSGDNSYEQYF
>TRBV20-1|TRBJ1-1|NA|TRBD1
TGCAGTGCTAGGCAGGGACAGGGGCTTGCCACTGAAGCTTTCTTT
CSARQGQGLATEAFF
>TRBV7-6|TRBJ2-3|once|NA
TGTGCCAGCACCCTGGCTAGCGCAGATACGCAGTATTTT
CASTLASADTQYF
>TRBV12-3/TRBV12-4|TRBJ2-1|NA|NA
TGTGCCAGCAGACGCAACGGTTACAATGAGCAGTTCTTC
CASRRNGYNEQFF
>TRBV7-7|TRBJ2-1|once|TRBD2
TGTGCTAGCAGCTTAGCGGGGTTCAATGAGCAGTTCTTC
CASSLAGFNEQFF
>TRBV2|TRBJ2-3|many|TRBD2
TGTGCCAGCAGGGAACTAGCGGGATATCCCACAGATACGCAGTATTTT
CASRELAGYPTDTQYF
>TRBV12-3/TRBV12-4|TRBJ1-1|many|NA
TGTGCCAGCAGTAGATTTAGACAGGCGAACACTGAAGCTTTCTTT
CASSRFRQANTEAFF
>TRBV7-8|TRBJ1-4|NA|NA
TGTGCCAGCTCTGCGCGCAGGGACGGTGAAAAACTGTTTTTT
CASSARRDGEKLFF
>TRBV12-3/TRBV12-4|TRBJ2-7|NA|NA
TGTGCCAGCAGGTTACACGAAAACTCCTACGAGCAGTACTTC
CASRLHENSYEQYF
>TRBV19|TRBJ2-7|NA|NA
TGTGCCAGTAGTAGGGGACGGATCTACGAGCAGTACTTC
CASSRGRIYEQYF
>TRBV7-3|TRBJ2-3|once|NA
TGTGCCAGCACCATTACTAGGGGAAGCACAGATACGCAGTATTTT
CASTITRGSTDTQYF
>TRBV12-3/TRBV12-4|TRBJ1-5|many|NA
TGTGCCAGCAGTTTATCATGGCAGTTTAATAGCAATCAGCCCCAGCATTTT
CASSLSWQFNSNQPQHF
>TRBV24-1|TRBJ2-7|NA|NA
TGTGCCACCAGTGATTCAAGACTGAGCTCCTACGAGCAGTACTTC
CATSDSRLSSYEQYF